A selection of T cell receptor beta chains follows, all from one sample in a study of T cells in localized non-small cell lung cancer. The table came from immunoSEQ multiplex PCR; TCRdb's copy has only in-frame clones and leaves some out. The table includes just over 1,000 clones, about 30% detected once. Sequenced here: lung tumor tissue, sampled before any cancer treatment. The receptors were sampled from a woman aged 35 to 69 with stage I squamous cell lung carcinoma. The CDR3 runs from the conserved cysteine through the conserved F or W. D genes are given only for firm matches. The size entry is marked missing in some rows and otherwise reads once, few, many or a size class.

V	size	J	D	DNA	CDR3
TRBV29-1	.	TRBJ2-3	TRBD2	TGCAGCGTCACCTCTAGCGGGGGGGCTTCTGATACAGATACGCAGTATTTT	CSVTSSGGASDTDTQYF
TRBV6-8	large	TRBJ1-1	.	TGTGCCAGCAGTATAACAGGGCGGGGGACTGAAGCTTTCTTT	CASSITGRGTEAFF
TRBV6-8	.	TRBJ1-2	TRBD1	TGTGCCAGCACCCTTCCGCGACAGGGGATGGAGGACTACACCTTC	CASTLPRQGMEDYTF
TRBV19	few	TRBJ1-6	TRBD1	TGTGCCAGTGGGGACAGGGTGGGTTATAATTCACCCCTCCACTTT	CASGDRVGYNSPLHF
TRBV6-8	.	TRBJ1-1	.	TGTGCCAGCAGTTATCTGGGCCGTGACACTGAAGCTTTCTTT	CASSYLGRDTEAFF
TRBV6-8	.	TRBJ1-1	.	TGTGCCAGCAGTTATGGCCCCGAAAAAGCTTTCTTT	CASSYGPEKAFF
TRBV6-8	few	TRBJ2-7	TRBD1	TGTGCCAGCAGATACACAACAGGGGCTGGGAAGGAGCAGTACTTC	CASRYTTGAGKEQYF
TRBV5-1	.	TRBJ2-2	.	TGCGCCAGCAGCTCCGGGACTGCGAACACCGGGGAGCTGTTTTTT	CASSSGTANTGELFF
TRBV7-6	few	TRBJ2-7	TRBD2	TGTGCCAGCAGCCACGGACCCGGGACTAGCGGTTACGAGCAGTACTTC	CASSHGPGTSGYEQYF
TRBV19	few	TRBJ2-2	.	TGTGCCAGTAGTATTAGGGGGGCCCCCGGGGAGCTGTTTTTT	CASSIRGAPGELFF
TRBV6-8	.	TRBJ1-6	TRBD1	TGTGCCAGCAGTAGGGACAGTAATAATTCACCCCTCCACTTT	CASSRDSNNSPLHF
TRBV6-8	few	TRBJ1-3	.	TGTGCCAGCAGAGGACAGCTCTCTGGAAACACCATATATTTT	CASRGQLSGNTIYF
TRBV30	.	TRBJ1-2	.	TGTGCCTGGGGCTCTACCTATGGCTACACCTTC	CAWGSTYGYTF
TRBV12-5	.	TRBJ2-2	.	TGTGCTAGTGGTTTGTACAGCTCGAACACTGGGGAGCTGTTTTTT	CASGLYSSNTGELFF
TRBV11-3	medium-sized	TRBJ1-2	.	TGTGCCAGCAGCTACCGACTAGGGCGCGCCTATGGCTACACCTTC	CASSYRLGRAYGYTF
TRBV11-3	medium-sized	TRBJ2-1	.	TGTGCCAGCAGCTTAGTGGCGGGGCAGGGTCTTGAGCAGTTCTTC	CASSLVAGQGLEQFF
TRBV11-3	few	TRBJ2-6	.	TGTGCCAGCAAGAGGGTTGGTGGGGCCAACGTCCTGACTTTC	CASKRVGGANVLTF
TRBV11-3	medium-sized	TRBJ2-5	TRBD1	TGTGCCAGCAGCCACCAGACAGGGCAGGCCTTCCAAGAGACCCAGTACTTC	CASSHQTGQAFQETQYF
TRBV6-8	large	TRBJ1-4	.	TGTGCCAGCAGCCCCCTCGGACAGTACCATGAAAAACTGTTTTTT	CASSPLGQYHEKLFF
TRBV6-8	medium-sized	TRBJ1-1	TRBD1	TGTGCCAGCAGCCGGGGACAGGGAAGCACTGAAGCTTTCTTT	CASSRGQGSTEAFF
TRBV11-3	.	TRBJ1-1	TRBD1	TGTGCCAGCAACCACGACCTCAGGGCCGGGACAGAAATAGAAGCTTTCTTT	CASNHDLRAGTEIEAFF
TRBV30	few	TRBJ1-1	.	TGTGCCTGGGGGGGACACAGGATCAACACTGAAGCTTTCTTT	CAWGGHRINTEAFF
TRBV6-8	few	TRBJ2-5	.	TGTGCCAGCAGTCGGCAGGGGTTACAAGAGACCCAGTACTTC	CASSRQGLQETQYF
TRBV11-3	medium-sized	TRBJ2-5	TRBD2	TGTGCCAGCAGCCCCCAGGGCGGGGGGAAAGAGACCCAGTACTTC	CASSPQGGGKETQYF
TRBV11-3	.	TRBJ2-1	.	TGTGCCAGCAGCTTAGGGGCACCTTACAATGAGCAGTTCTTC	CASSLGAPYNEQFF
TRBV4-1	.	TRBJ1-1	TRBD1	TGCGCCAGCAGCCAAGATCTAGGGACAGTAGTCACTGAAGCTTTCTTT	CASSQDLGTVVTEAFF
TRBV11-3	medium-sized	TRBJ1-1	TRBD1	TGTGCCAGCAGCTTAACGCAGGGGGCCACTGAAGCTTTCTTT	CASSLTQGATEAFF
TRBV4-1	few	TRBJ2-2	.	TGCGCCAGCAGCCAACGGTATGCCGGGGAGCTGTTTTTT	CASSQRYAGELFF
TRBV9	few	TRBJ2-7	.	TGTGCCAGCAGCAAGGAGGGGGCCCAGGGGCGTTCCTACGAGCAGTACTTC	CASSKEGAQGRSYEQYF
TRBV9	medium-sized	TRBJ2-7	.	TGTGCCAGCAGTTCAAATGCGGGACAGATAATCTACGAGCAGTACTTC	CASSSNAGQIIYEQYF
TRBV29-1	few	TRBJ2-3	TRBD1	TGCAGCGTCGATGGACAGGGGGTAGTAGATACGCAGTATTTT	CSVDGQGVVDTQYF
TRBV6-8	.	TRBJ2-5	.	TGTGCCAGCCTGGAGTCGGGGACCCGAGGGACCCAGTACTTC	CASLESGTRGTQYF
TRBV11-3	large	TRBJ1-4	TRBD1	TGTGCCAGCAGCACCAGACAGGGTGCTAATGAAAAACTGTTTTTT	CASSTRQGANEKLFF
TRBV11-3	few	TRBJ1-6	TRBD1	TGTGCCAGCAGCTTAGTTTGGACAGGGATGGCGATTGGACGATCACCCCTCCACTTT	CASSLVWTGMAIGRSPLHF
TRBV19	.	TRBJ2-1	.	TGTGCCAGTAGTACCGACAGCTCCTACAATGAGCAGTTCTTC	CASSTDSSYNEQFF
TRBV11-3	.	TRBJ1-4	.	TGTGCCAGCAGCCCCCCGGCAACTAATGAAAAACTGTTTTTT	CASSPPATNEKLFF
TRBV29-1	.	TRBJ1-1	.	TGCAGCGTTGACTCCCACCCTGTGAACACTGAAGCTTTCTTT	CSVDSHPVNTEAFF
TRBV19	.	TRBJ1-1	TRBD1	TGTGCCAGTAGTATGGGGACAGGGATAGGGCGAGCGGGGGACACTGAAGCTTTCTTT	CASSMGTGIGRAGDTEAFF
TRBV11-3	.	TRBJ1-5	.	TGTGCCAGCAGAAAGAGGGGAGGGGCCCTCCAGGAGCCCCAGCATTTT	CASRKRGGALQEPQHF
TRBV11-3	few	TRBJ1-3	.	TGTGCCAGCAGCCAAGTTCAAGGGAGGAAAGGAAACACCATATATTTT	CASSQVQGRKGNTIYF
TRBV29-1	.	TRBJ1-6	.	TGCAGCGTTGAAGATCGGGCATCACCCCTCCACTTT	CSVEDRASPLHF
TRBV14	.	TRBJ1-1	.	TGTGCCAGCAGCCAAGAACTGAACACTGAAGCTTTCTTT	CASSQELNTEAFF
TRBV28	.	TRBJ1-1	.	TGTGCCAGCAGATCCAGGGGGAACACTGAAGCTTTCTTT	CASRSRGNTEAFF
TRBV23-1	few	TRBJ1-1	.	TGCGCCAGCAGCCAAGAAGTAGGCTACTTGAACACTGAAGCTTTCTTT	CASSQEVGYLNTEAFF
TRBV10-3	.	TRBJ1-2	.	TGTGCCATCAGTGAGAGAGGGCTGATCTATGGCTACACCTTC	CAISERGLIYGYTF